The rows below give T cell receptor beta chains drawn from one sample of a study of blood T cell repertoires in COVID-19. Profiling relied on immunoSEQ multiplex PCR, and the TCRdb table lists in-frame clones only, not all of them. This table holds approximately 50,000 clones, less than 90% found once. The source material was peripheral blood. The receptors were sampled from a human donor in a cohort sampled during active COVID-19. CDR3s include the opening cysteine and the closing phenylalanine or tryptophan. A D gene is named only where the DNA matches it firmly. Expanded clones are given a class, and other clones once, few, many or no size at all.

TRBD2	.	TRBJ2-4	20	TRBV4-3	CASSQDSPSGGHQAKNIQYF	TGCGCCAGCAGCCAAGATTCCCCTAGCGGGGGGCACCAGGCCAAAAACATTCAGTACTTC
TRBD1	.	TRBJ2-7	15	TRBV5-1	CASSLATGAPYEQYF	TGCGCCAGCAGCTTGGCTACAGGGGCCCCCTACGAGCAGTACTTC
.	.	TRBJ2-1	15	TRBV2	CASSGTAPGVAEQFF	TGTGCCAGCAGTGGGACCGCACCAGGGGTAGCTGAGCAGTTCTTC
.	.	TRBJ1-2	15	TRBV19	CASLKTPDRAYGYTF	TGTGCCAGCTTGAAAACACCGGACAGAGCCTATGGCTACACCTTC
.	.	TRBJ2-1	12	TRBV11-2	CASSFGGNEQFF	TGTGCCAGCAGCTTCGGGGGCAATGAGCAGTTCTTC
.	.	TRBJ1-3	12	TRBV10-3	CATRGRGNTIYF	TGTGCCACCAGGGGCCGCGGAAACACCATATATTTT
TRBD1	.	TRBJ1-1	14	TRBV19	CASKDRAGNTEAFF	TGTGCCAGCAAAGACAGGGCTGGGAACACTGAAGCTTTCTTT
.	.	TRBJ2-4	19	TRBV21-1	CASSKEWRGQALAKNIQYF	TGTGCCAGCAGCAAAGAATGGCGGGGTCAAGCGCTAGCCAAAAACATTCAGTACTTC
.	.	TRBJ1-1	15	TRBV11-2	CASSLDFTVRTEAFF	TGTGCCAGCAGCTTAGATTTCACAGTTCGCACTGAAGCTTTCTTT
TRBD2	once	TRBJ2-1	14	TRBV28	CATIGAGGYNEQFF	TGTGCCACCATCGGCGCGGGGGGTTACAATGAGCAGTTCTTC
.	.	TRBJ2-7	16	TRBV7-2	CASSLAPATKSYEQYF	TGTGCCAGCAGCTTAGCGCCGGCGACAAAGTCCTACGAGCAGTACTTC
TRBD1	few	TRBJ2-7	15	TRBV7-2	CASSLGTGSLYEQYF	TGTGCCAGCAGCCTCGGGACAGGTTCCCTCTACGAGCAGTACTTC
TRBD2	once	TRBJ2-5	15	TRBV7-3	CASSPRTSGVETQYF	TGTGCCAGCAGCCCCCGGACTAGCGGGGTAGAGACCCAGTACTTC
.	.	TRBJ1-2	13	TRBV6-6	CASSYRGYYGYTF	TGTGCCAGCAGTTACCGGGGGTACTATGGCTACACCTTC
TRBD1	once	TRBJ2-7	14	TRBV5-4	CASSLTGDSYEQYF	TGTGCCAGCAGCTTAACAGGGGACTCCTACGAGCAGTACTTC
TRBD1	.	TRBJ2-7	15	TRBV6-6	CASRAGTGGGREQYF	TGTGCCAGCAGAGCTGGGACAGGGGGTGGTCGCGAGCAGTACTTC
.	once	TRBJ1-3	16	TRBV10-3	CAISNRDSESGNTIYF	TGTGCCATCAGTAACAGAGACAGCGAGTCTGGAAACACCATATATTTT
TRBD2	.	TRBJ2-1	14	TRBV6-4	CASSSGTSGNEQFF	TGTGCCAGCAGCTCCGGGACTAGCGGCAATGAGCAGTTCTTC
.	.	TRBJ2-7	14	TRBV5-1	CASSLEGSSYEQYF	TGCGCCAGCAGCTTGGAGGGGTCATCCTACGAGCAGTACTTC
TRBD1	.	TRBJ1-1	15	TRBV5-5	CASSLRDRGNTEAFF	TGTGCCAGCAGCCTCCGGGACAGGGGGAACACTGAAGCTTTCTTT
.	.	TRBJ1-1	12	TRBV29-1	CSVERGNTEAFF	TGCAGCGTTGAAAGGGGGAACACTGAAGCTTTCTTT
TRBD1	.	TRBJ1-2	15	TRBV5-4	CASSKGQGDYYGYTF	TGTGCCAGCAGCAAGGGACAGGGTGACTACTATGGCTACACCTTC
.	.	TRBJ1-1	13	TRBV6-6	CASVGLAGTEAFF	TGTGCCAGCGTGGGATTGGCGGGTACTGAAGCTTTCTTT
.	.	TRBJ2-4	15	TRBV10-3	CATGTGSNAKNIQYF	TGTGCCACCGGAACAGGGAGTAACGCCAAAAACATTCAGTACTTC
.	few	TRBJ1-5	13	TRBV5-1	CASSFGQNQPQHF	TGCGCCAGCAGCTTCGGACAAAATCAGCCCCAGCATTTT
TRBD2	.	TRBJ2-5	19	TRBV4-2	CASSQGHRLAGGYQETQYF	TGTGCCAGCAGCCAAGGTCACCGACTAGCGGGGGGCTACCAAGAGACCCAGTACTTC
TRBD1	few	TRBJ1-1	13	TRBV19	CATGGQANTEAFF	TGTGCCACGGGCGGACAGGCGAACACTGAAGCTTTCTTT
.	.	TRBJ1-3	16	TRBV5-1	CASSSSGGASGNTIYF	TGCGCCAGCAGCTCATCCGGGGGGGCTTCTGGAAACACCATATATTTT
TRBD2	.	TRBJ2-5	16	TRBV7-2	CASSFPSGGARETQYF	TGTGCCAGCAGCTTCCCGAGCGGGGGGGCACGAGAGACCCAGTACTTC
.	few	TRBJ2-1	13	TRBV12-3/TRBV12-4	CASRLGTSNEQFF	TGTGCCAGCAGGCTAGGGACTTCCAATGAGCAGTTCTTC
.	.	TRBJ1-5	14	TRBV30	CAWSGGSTNQPQHF	TGTGCCTGGAGTGGAGGCAGCACGAATCAGCCCCAGCATTTT
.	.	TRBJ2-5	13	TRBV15	CATVRGYGETQYF	TGTGCCACCGTCAGGGGATATGGGGAGACCCAGTACTTC
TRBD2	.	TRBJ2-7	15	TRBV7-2	CASSSRLAGGSEQYF	TGTGCCAGCAGCTCCCGACTAGCGGGGGGGTCTGAGCAGTACTTC
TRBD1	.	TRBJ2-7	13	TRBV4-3	CASSRDRAYEQYF	TGCGCCAGCAGCCGGGACAGGGCCTACGAGCAGTACTTC
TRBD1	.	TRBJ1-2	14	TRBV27	CASSITGVWHGYTF	TGTGCCAGCAGTATAACAGGGGTCTGGCATGGCTACACCTTC